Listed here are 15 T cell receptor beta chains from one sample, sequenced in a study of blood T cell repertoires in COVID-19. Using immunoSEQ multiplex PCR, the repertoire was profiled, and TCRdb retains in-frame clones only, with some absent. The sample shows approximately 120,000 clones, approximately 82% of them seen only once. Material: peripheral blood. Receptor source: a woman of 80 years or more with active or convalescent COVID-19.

The CDR3: CASSYSSRGSGEKLFF. CDR3 bases: TGTGCCAGCAGTTACTCGAGTCGGGGATCGGGTGAAAAACTGTTTTTT. The genes are TRBV6-5 and TRBJ1-4; D unresolved. The CDR3 runs to 16 residues. Looked up from germline, CDR1 is MNHEY and CDR2 is SVGAGI. The V gene lost 0 bases and the J gene lost 7 bases, with 15 bases spanning the gap.

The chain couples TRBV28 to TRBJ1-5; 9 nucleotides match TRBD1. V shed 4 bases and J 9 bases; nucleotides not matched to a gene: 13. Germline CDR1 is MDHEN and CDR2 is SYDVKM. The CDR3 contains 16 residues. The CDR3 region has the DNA TGTGCCAGCAGTTCGGTCACTGGACAGGGGATCCGGCCCCAGCATTTT. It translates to CASSSVTGQGIRPQHF.

Here the CDR3 DNA reads TGTGCCAGCTCACGAACAGGCGGGGGGGCAGCCTCCTACAATGAGCAGTTCTTC. This sequence encodes CASSRTGGGAASYNEQFF. The chain couples TRBV18 to TRBJ2-1; 9 bases are a match to TRBD2. Germline-derived CDR1 and CDR2 are KGHSH and LQKENI. J gave up 0 bases and V 4 bases, and 10 bases lay outside the gene matches. The CDR3 extends over 18 amino acids.

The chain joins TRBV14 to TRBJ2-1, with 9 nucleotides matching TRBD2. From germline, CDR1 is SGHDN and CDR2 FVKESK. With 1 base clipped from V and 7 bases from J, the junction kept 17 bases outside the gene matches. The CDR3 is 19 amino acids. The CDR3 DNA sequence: TGTGCCAGCAGCCAAGGGGGGACTGGAGCGGGAGGCTTTAGTAATGAGCAGTTCTTC. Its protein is CASSQGGTGAGGFSNEQFF. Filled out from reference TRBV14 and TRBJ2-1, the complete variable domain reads EAGVTQFPSHSVIEKGQTVTLRCDPISGHDNLYWYRRVMGKEIKFLLHFVKESKQDESGMPNNRFLAERTGGTYSTLKVQPAELEDSGVYFCASSQGGTGAGGFSNEQFFGPGTRLTVL.

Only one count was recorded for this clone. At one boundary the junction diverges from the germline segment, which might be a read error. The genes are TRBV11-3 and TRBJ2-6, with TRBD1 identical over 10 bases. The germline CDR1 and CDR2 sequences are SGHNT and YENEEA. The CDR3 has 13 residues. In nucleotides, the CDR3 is TGTGCCAGCACCTGGACAGGGGGCAACGTCCTGACTTTC. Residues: CASTWTGGNVLTF.

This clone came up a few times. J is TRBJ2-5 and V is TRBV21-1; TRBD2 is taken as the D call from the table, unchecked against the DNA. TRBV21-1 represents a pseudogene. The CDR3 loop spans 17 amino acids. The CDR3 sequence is CASRDRRLAGGQETQYF. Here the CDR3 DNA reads TGTGCCAGCAGAGACCGGAGACTAGCGGGGGGCCAAGAGACCCAGTACTTC.

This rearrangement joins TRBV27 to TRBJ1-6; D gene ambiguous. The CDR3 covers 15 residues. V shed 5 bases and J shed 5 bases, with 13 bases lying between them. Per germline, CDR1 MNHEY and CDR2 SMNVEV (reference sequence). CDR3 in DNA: TGTGCCAGCAGTGGCACCAGGTACAATAATTCACCCCTCCACTTT. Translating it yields CASSGTRYNNSPLHF.

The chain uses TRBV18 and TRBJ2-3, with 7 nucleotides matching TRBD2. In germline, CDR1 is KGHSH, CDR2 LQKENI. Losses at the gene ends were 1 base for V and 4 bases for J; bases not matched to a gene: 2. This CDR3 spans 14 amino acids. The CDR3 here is CASSPRLAADTQYF. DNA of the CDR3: TGTGCCAGCTCACCACGGCTAGCGGCAGATACGCAGTATTTT.

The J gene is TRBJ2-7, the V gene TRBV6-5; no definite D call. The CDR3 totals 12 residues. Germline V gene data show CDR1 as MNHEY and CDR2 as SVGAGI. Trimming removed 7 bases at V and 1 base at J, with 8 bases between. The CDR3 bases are TGTGCCAGCAACGAGGTATCCTACGAGCAGTACTTC. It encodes CASNEVSYEQYF.

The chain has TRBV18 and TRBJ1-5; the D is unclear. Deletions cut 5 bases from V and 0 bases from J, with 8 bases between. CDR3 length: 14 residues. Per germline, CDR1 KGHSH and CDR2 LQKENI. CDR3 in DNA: TGTGCCAGCTCAAAACAGTATAGCAATCAGCCCCAGCATTTT. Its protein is CASSKQYSNQPQHF.

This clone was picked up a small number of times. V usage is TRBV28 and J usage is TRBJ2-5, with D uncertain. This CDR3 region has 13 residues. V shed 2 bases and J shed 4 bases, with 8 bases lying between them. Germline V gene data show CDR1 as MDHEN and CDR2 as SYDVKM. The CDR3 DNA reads TGTGCCAGCAGTTTAGTTAGCTTAGAGACCCAGTACTTC. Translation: CASSLVSLETQYF.

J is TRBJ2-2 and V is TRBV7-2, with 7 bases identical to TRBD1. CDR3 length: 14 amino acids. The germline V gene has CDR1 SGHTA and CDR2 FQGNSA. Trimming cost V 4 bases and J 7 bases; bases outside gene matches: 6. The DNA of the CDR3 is TGTGCCAGCAGCTGGAACAGGGGTGGCGGGGAGCTGTTTTTT. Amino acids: CASSWNRGGGELFF.

The CDR3 DNA reads as TGCGCCAGCAGCCTCAACAGGGGATTTAACTATGGCTACACCTTC. Protein: CASSLNRGFNYGYTF. J is TRBJ1-2 and V is TRBV5-1; 7 bases map to TRBD1. With V trimmed by 4 bases and J by 1 base, 7 bases remained unmatched. The CDR3 runs to 15 residues. Germline CDR1 is SGHRS and CDR2 is YFSETQ.

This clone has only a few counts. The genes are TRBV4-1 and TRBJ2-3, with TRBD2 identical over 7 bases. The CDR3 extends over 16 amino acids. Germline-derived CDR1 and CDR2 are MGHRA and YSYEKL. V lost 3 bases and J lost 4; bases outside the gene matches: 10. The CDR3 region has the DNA TGCGCCAGCAGCCATCCGACTAGCCCCGCCTCAGATACGCAGTATTTT. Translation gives CASSHPTSPASDTQYF.

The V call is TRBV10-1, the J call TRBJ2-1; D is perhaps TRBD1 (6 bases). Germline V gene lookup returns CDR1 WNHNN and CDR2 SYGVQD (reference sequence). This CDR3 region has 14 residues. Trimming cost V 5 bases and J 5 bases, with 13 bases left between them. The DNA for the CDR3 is TGCGCCAGCAGTAATGGACAGCGCGACAATGAGCAGTTCTTC. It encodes CASSNGQRDNEQFF.